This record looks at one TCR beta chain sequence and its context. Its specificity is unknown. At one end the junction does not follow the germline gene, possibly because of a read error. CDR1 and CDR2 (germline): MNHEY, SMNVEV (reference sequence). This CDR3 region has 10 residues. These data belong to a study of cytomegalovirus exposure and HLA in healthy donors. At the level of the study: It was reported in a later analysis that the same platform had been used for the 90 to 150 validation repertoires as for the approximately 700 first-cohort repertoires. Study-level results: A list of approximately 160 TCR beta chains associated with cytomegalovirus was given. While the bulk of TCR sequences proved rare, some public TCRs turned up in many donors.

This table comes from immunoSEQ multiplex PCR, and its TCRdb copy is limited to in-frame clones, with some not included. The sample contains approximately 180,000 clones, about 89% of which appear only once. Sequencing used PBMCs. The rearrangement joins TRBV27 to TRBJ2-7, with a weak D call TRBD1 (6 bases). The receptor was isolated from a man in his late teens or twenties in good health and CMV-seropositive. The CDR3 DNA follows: TGTGCCAGCAGTTTATTGACAGGCAACTTC. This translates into CASSLLTGNF.